Shown below are 23 T cell receptor beta chains from a single sample sequenced in a study of blood T cell repertoires in COVID-19. The repertoire was sequenced with immunoSEQ multiplex PCR; TCRdb's copy has only in-frame clones and lacks some. Of 200,000 or so clones in the sample, 65% to 85% are singletons; the top ten hold over 9.5%. Sequenced sample: peripheral blood. The receptors here all came from an elderly woman with acute or convalescent COVID-19.

CDR3 in amino acids: CASSLKWGQAMYF. The CDR3 coding sequence is TGTGCCAGCAGTTTAAAGTGGGGACAGGCCATGTATTTT. This chain links TRBV12-3 or TRBV12-4 with TRBJ2-3; the match to TRBD1 covers 8 bases. This CDR3 has 13 residues. The J segment lost 14 bases and the V segment lost 2 bases, leaving 9 bases of the junction unmatched.

The chain carries TRBV3-1 (or the pseudogene TRBV3-2) and TRBJ2-1, with 7 bases that match TRBD2. The germline gives CDR1 LGHDT, CDR2 YNNKEL (reference sequence). This CDR3 spans 16 amino acids. The V gene end was trimmed by 1 base and the J gene end by 5 bases; junction bases not matched to a gene: 8. As DNA, the CDR3 is TGTGCCAGCAGCCAAGTTCGAGCGGGGACCCACAATGAGCAGTTCTTC. Protein: CASSQVRAGTHNEQFF.

V usage is TRBV12-3 or TRBV12-4 and J usage is TRBJ1-2; D is ambiguous. With 3 bases removed from V and 5 bases from J, the gap between germline ends came to 7 bases. This CDR3 spans 12 amino acids. In DNA, the CDR3 is TGTGCCAGCAGTTTGGAGCAGTATGGCTACACCTTC. This gives the protein CASSLEQYGYTF.

V gene TRBV3-1 (or the pseudogene TRBV3-2) combines with J gene TRBJ2-1, with D uncertain. Germline CDR1 and CDR2: LGHDT and YNNKEL (reference sequence). This CDR3 is 17 amino acids long. The germline V and J ends were trimmed by 2 bases and 0 bases, with 14 bases remaining between them. As DNA, the CDR3 is TGTGCCAGCAGCCAACGCCTGGAGCTTTTCTCCTACAATGAGCAGTTCTTC. Amino acids: CASSQRLELFSYNEQFF.

The chain employs TRBV5-4 and TRBJ2-5, with D perhaps TRBD2 (5 bases). This CDR3 is built from 13 residues. Germline CDR1 and CDR2: SGHNT and YYREEE (reference sequence). V lost 0 bases and J lost 4, with 7 bases in between. The CDR3 is CASSLARGETQYF. CDR3 bases: TGTGCCAGCAGCTTGGCCCGGGGAGAGACCCAGTACTTC.

This rearrangement joins TRBV7-3 to TRBJ2-2, with 9 bases that match TRBD2. The CDR3 covers 16 residues. Germline V CDR1 and CDR2: SGHTA, FQGTGA. V trimming: 5 bases; J trimming: 6 bases; junction bases outside the gene matches: 10. CDR3 DNA sequence: TGTGCCAGCAGCGCCTTTAGCGGGAGAATATCCGGGGAGCTGTTTTTT. Protein sequence: CASSAFSGRISGELFF.

The J gene is TRBJ1-4, the V gene TRBV6-5; no clear D gene. The germline V gene has CDR1 MNHEY and CDR2 SVGAGI. This CDR3 has 16 amino acids. V was clipped by 0 bases and J by 4 bases, with 12 bases between them. The CDR3 sequence is CASSYSSPPGNEKLFF. CDR3 nucleotide sequence: TGTGCCAGCAGTTACTCGAGCCCCCCGGGTAATGAAAAACTGTTTTTT.

The chain couples TRBV9 to TRBJ1-1, with TRBD1 matching over 10 bases. Germline V gene data show CDR1 as SGDLS and CDR2 as YYNGEE. V was clipped by 4 bases and J by 4 bases; unmatched bases: 7. The CDR3 extends over 15 amino acids. CDR3 residues: CASSLTTGGFTEAFF. The DNA of the CDR3 is TGTGCCAGCAGCTTAACGACAGGGGGCTTCACTGAAGCTTTCTTT.

The chain recombines TRBV11-2 with TRBJ1-4; 8 bases line up with TRBD1. Germline V gene lookup returns CDR1 SGHAT and CDR2 FQNNGV. The CDR3 length is 18 residues. J lost 0 bases, V lost 5 bases, and 11 bases had no gene match. In DNA form, the CDR3 reads TGTGCCAGCAGCGGCGACAGGGGTTTCGGTTCAACTAATGAAAAACTGTTTTTT. This codes for CASSGDRGFGSTNEKLFF.

The chain employs TRBV6-5 and TRBJ2-1; no clear D. Trimming cost V 6 bases and J 6 bases, with 12 bases left between them. CDR1 is MNHEY and CDR2 is SVGAGI in the germline V gene. This CDR3 region has 13 residues. Here the CDR3 DNA reads TGTGCCAGCAGACTCGCGGCCGGCAATGAGCAGTTCTTC. It yields the protein CASRLAAGNEQFF.

This clone was recorded once. The CDR3 nucleotides read TGTGCCACTGCCGGGACAGGGGGCAATCAGCCCCAGCATTTT. Protein sequence: CATAGTGGNQPQHF. The V and J genes are TRBV19 and TRBJ1-5; the match to TRBD1 covers 10 bases. The CDR3 covers 14 residues. V lost 10 bases to trimming and J lost 2 bases; unmatched junction nucleotides: 5. The V gene's germline CDR1 is LNHDA and CDR2 SQIVND (reference sequence).

This clone was seen once. The rearrangement links TRBV29-1 to TRBJ2-1; 14 bases line up with TRBD2. Germline assignment: CDR1 SQVTM and CDR2 ANQGSEA. The CDR3 covers 16 residues. The V gene end was trimmed by 6 bases and the J gene end by 6 bases; junction bases not matched to a gene: 10. The CDR3 DNA reads as TGCAGCGTGGACGGACTAGCGGGAGGCCGTTTCAATGAGCAGTTCTTC. Amino acids: CSVDGLAGGRFNEQFF.

This clone was seen a single time. This sequence joins TRBV5-6 and TRBJ1-2; D may be TRBD1 (6 bases). CDR1 is SGHDT, CDR2 YYEEEE, per germline. The CDR3 is 12 amino acids. V lost 5 bases to trimming and J lost 8 bases, with 13 bases between them. CDR3 bases: TGTGCCAGCAGTGTAGGGGGACACGGCTACACCTTC. Translating it yields CASSVGGHGYTF.

J is TRBJ2-5 and V is TRBV18, with 8 bases lining up with TRBD1. With 2 bases clipped from V and 4 bases from J, the junction kept 3 bases outside the gene matches. The CDR3 is 14 amino acids. Germline V CDR1 and CDR2: KGHSH, LQKENI. The CDR3 region is CASSPRTGRETQYF. In DNA, the CDR3 is TGTGCCAGCTCACCAAGGACAGGGAGAGAGACCCAGTACTTC. Combining the CDR3 with reference TRBV18 and TRBJ2-5 gives the whole variable domain NAGVMQNPRHLVRRRGQEARLRCSPMKGHSHVYWYRQLPEEGLKFMVYLQKENIIDESGMPKERFSAEFPKEGPSILRIQQVVRGDSAAYFCASSPRTGRETQYFGPGTRLLVL.

This chain connects TRBV5-4 to TRBJ2-7, with TRBD1 matching over 9 bases. CDR3 size: 14 residues. V lost 6 bases, J lost 3 bases, and 7 bases stayed unmatched. CDR1 is SGHNT, CDR2 YYREEE, per germline (reference sequence). In DNA form, the CDR3 reads TGTGCCAGCACACCGGGACAGGGCTACTACGAGCAGTACTTC. Translation gives CASTPGQGYYEQYF.

This CDR3 is CASSDGGWELYEQYF. Here the CDR3 DNA reads TGTGCCAGCAGTGATGGAGGTTGGGAGTTATACGAGCAGTACTTC. This chain connects TRBV6-1 to TRBJ2-7, with D possibly TRBD2 on 5 matching bases. In germline, CDR1 is MNHNS, CDR2 SASEGT. V lost 3 bases to trimming and J lost 4 bases, with 16 bases between them. The CDR3 runs to 15 residues.

This clone was counted only a few times. The J gene is TRBJ1-2, the V gene TRBV30; D may be TRBD1 (6 bases). This CDR3 region has 13 residues. Germline V CDR1 and CDR2: GTSNPN, SVGIG (reference sequence). Here the CDR3 reads CPYHDGGPGGYTF. The CDR3 DNA follows: TGTCCCTACCACGACGGGGGGCCGGGGGGCTACACCTTC.

Many counts were recorded for this clone. The chain carries TRBV30 and TRBJ2-2; D might be TRBD1 (6 bases). Trimming shortened V by 8 bases and J by 0 bases, and 13 bases separated the two germline ends. The CDR3 totals 14 residues. The germline CDR1 and CDR2 sequences are GTSNPN and SVGIG (reference sequence). In nucleotides, the CDR3 is TGTGCCGGCCGGACAGCCTCGAACACCGGGGAGCTGTTTTTT. It is translated as CAGRTASNTGELFF.

V is TRBV5-1 and J is TRBJ1-2, with D unclear. V was pared by 4 bases and J by 2 bases, with 9 bases between. The CDR3 totals 13 residues. Germline V CDR1 and CDR2: SGHRS, YFSETQ. CDR3 bases: TGCGCCAGCAGCCCCTACCCCAACTATGGCTACACCTTC. Its protein is CASSPYPNYGYTF.

V gene TRBV19 combines with J gene TRBJ1-2; 7 positions agree with TRBD1. V dropped 2 bases and J dropped 8; count of bases not matched to a gene: 2. Germline CDR1 LNHDA, CDR2 SQIVND (reference sequence). This CDR3 has 12 amino acids. The DNA of the CDR3 is TGTGCCAGTAGTATAAACAGGGGAGGCTACACCTTC. It yields the protein CASSINRGGYTF.

In DNA, the CDR3 is TGTGCCAGCAGCTTGGGCAGGGCCGAGACCCAGTACTTC. It specifies CASSLGRAETQYF. The chain couples TRBV11-1 to TRBJ2-5; D is perhaps TRBD1 (5 bases). CDR1 and CDR2 from the germline V gene are SGHAT and FQDESV (reference sequence). This CDR3 has 13 amino acids. The germline V and J ends were trimmed by 3 bases and 5 bases, with 10 bases remaining between them.

The CDR3, as DNA: TGTGCCAGCAGCCAGGGGGCTTCGAACATTCAGTACTTC. It specifies CASSQGASNIQYF. The chain employs TRBV3-1 (or the pseudogene TRBV3-2) and TRBJ2-4, with D possibly TRBD1 on 6 matching bases. This CDR3 comprises 13 residues. Germline values: CDR1 LGHDT, CDR2 YNNKEL (reference sequence). V was trimmed by 3 bases and J by 7 bases, leaving 10 bases between them.

The V and J genes are TRBV6-1 and TRBJ1-4; no clear D gene. V lost 1 base to trimming and J lost 6 bases, with 12 bases between them. The CDR3 length is 15 residues. CDR1 is MNHNS and CDR2 is SASEGT in the germline V gene. CDR3 nucleotide sequence: TGTGCCAGCAGTGAAGGGACTTACGCCCATGAAAAACTGTTTTTT. It translates to CASSEGTYAHEKLFF.